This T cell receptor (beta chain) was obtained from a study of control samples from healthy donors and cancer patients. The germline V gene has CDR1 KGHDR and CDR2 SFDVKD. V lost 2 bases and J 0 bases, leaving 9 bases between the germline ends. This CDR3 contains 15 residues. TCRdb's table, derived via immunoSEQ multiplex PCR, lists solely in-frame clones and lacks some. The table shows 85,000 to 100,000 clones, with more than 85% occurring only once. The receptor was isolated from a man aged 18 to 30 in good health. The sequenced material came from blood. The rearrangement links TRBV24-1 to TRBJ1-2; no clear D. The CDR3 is CATSDSRDTNYGYTF. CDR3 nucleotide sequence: TGTGCCACCAGTGATTCTCGGGATACTAACTATGGCTACACCTTC.